This T cell receptor (beta chain) was documented in a study of control samples from healthy donors and cancer patients. This table comes from immunoSEQ multiplex PCR, and its TCRdb copy is limited to in-frame clones, with some not included. In the table there are 130,000 or so clones, nearly 90% of which are singletons. V lost 2 bases to trimming and J lost 10 bases; unmatched junction nucleotides: 6. Germline CDR1 is SGHNT and CDR2 is YYREEE (reference sequence). CDR3 length equals 13 residues. Sequenced input: blood. The clonotype comes from a middle-aged man in good health. The chain links TRBV5-4 to TRBJ2-1; the match to TRBD2 covers 7 bases. The CDR3 reads CASSLGSGEEQFF. The DNA for the CDR3 is TGTGCCAGCAGCTTAGGGAGCGGGGAGGAGCAGTTCTTC.